This TCR beta chain was sequenced in a study of shared clonotypes between healthy human individuals. Overall study results and limits: Limited genetic and exposure-history diversity came from having few donors.

Investigators spread the genomic DNA of each subset evenly over several immunoSEQ plates. Sequenced by immunoSEQ multiplex PCR; TCRdb stores in-frame clones only, minus some. The table has 1.5 million to 1.9 million clones, under 99% seen once. For this clone: Its antigen is unidentified.

Between the trimmed V and J ends, which lost 4 bases and 4 bases, there was a span of 18 bases. This CDR3 comprises 16 residues. CDR1 SNHLY and CDR2 FYNNEI come from the germline V gene. The sample taken for sequencing was naive CD4+ T cells sorted from blood. Subset indicated: CD45RA+ positively selected. The chain couples TRBV2 to TRBJ2-3; TRBD1 is a possible D gene (5 bases). The receptor's source is a man aged 30 to 39 in good health. CDR3 nucleotide sequence: TGTGCCAGCAGTGGTGGGCTAGGGGCCATCTCAGATACGCAGTATTTT. It codes for CASSGGLGAISDTQYF.